The rows below give T cell receptor beta chains drawn from one sample of a study of human T cells and chemical hapten exposure. MiXCR was run by TCRdb on the RACE reads, yielding one entry per CDR3 protein. The sample holds over 100,000 distinct CDR3 sequences; about 11% are singletons and the top ten take roughly 2.3%. Material: whole blood, obtained in connection with sensitization to the hapten diphenylcyclopropenone (DPC). Every receptor here comes from a woman aged 45-65 years with alopecia areata. Some clones in this sample may be carry-over from other donors' samples. The conserved cysteine and the conserved F or W are not part of the CDR3 here. Some rows have no size entry. The others give once, few or many, or a class for an expanded clone.

many	TRBJ2-5	TRBV5-1	ASSLGRNQETQY
many	TRBJ2-7	TRBV7-2	ASSVQGGPYEQY
few	TRBJ2-3	TRBV6-6	ASSYAEGDTQY
-	TRBJ1-1	TRBV29-1	SVEEGTGGNTEAF
few	TRBJ2-5	TRBV7-2	ASSRKGSETQY
many	TRBJ2-3	TRBV15	ATSNEGRTTDTQY
-	TRBJ2-7	TRBV7-2	ASSPYWGQGAYEQY
many	TRBJ1-1	TRBV18	ASSPIQGGTEAF
few	TRBJ2-1	TRBV5-1	ASSLAVLAGPNEQF
few	TRBJ2-5	TRBV28	ASSLWAGTQETQY
few	TRBJ2-1	TRBV27	ASTVFPSRPSGRDPYNEQF
-	TRBJ1-4	TRBV7-9	ASSLRGEHEKLF
few	TRBJ2-7	TRBV12-3/TRBV12-4	ASSFEAGPSYEQY
-	TRBJ1-6	TRBV7-2	ASSSGWASPLH
few	TRBJ1-5	TRBV6-1	ASSEQVRTGNQPQH
-	TRBJ1-2	TRBV11-2	ASSYSLGQGGGYT
-	TRBJ2-3	TRBV7-8	ASSSRGGDTQY
-	TRBJ2-7	TRBV21-1	ASSKERGANSYEQY
-	TRBJ1-5	TRBV15	ATSQGAACNQPQH
many	TRBJ1-6	TRBV12-3/TRBV12-4	ASSLAPSSESPLH
-	TRBJ2-2	TRBV6-5	ASNVRGLSGELF
many	TRBJ2-7	TRBV28	ASSSTSGTSYEQY
-	TRBJ1-1	TRBV28	ASSPSGLPEAF
-	TRBJ2-3	TRBV3-1	ASRGGGGYTDTQY
few	TRBJ2-3	TRBV12-3/TRBV12-4	ASTLLGTDTQY
-	TRBJ1-4	TRBV7-2	ASSRDRLTTNEKLF
few	TRBJ2-7	TRBV10-3	AIRWQGTYEQY
few	TRBJ2-2	TRBV12-3/TRBV12-4	ASSTGTGKGWLNTGELF
-	TRBJ2-7	TRBV6-5	ASSATGTGIYEQY
-	TRBJ2-7	TRBV11-3	ASSFGGDQQY
few	TRBJ2-5	TRBV3-1	ASSQPPRTGQETQY
few	TRBJ1-5	TRBV20-1	SARDRQGSQPQH
few	TRBJ1-1	TRBV6-1	ASSHLLDTEAF
-	TRBJ2-7	TRBV5-5	ASSPRDGPYEQY
few	TRBJ1-2	TRBV12-3/TRBV12-4	ASSLDRGRDGYT
-	TRBJ2-1	TRBV29-1	SAIQAYEQF
few	TRBJ2-2	TRBV5-4	ASIDRGLNSNTGELF
-	TRBJ1-1	TRBV27	ASSRPTEAF
-	TRBJ2-3	TRBV4-3	ASSPGLAVPRAQY
few	TRBJ2-5	TRBV7-4	ASSSLGLAGDGETQY